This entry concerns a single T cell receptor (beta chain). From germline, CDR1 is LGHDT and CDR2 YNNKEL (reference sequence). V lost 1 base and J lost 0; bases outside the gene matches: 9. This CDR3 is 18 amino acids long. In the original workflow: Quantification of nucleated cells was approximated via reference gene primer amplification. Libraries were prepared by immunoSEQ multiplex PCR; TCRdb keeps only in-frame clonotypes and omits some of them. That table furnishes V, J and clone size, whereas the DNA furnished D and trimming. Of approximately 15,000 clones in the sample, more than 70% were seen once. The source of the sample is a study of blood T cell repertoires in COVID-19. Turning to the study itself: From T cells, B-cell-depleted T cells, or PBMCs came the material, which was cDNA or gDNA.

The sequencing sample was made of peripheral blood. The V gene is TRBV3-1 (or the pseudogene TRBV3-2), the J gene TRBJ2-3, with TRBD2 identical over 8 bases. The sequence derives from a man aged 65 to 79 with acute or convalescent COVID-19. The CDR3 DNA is TGTGCCAGCAGCCAAGCTCTAGCGGGCCCCTTTAGCACAGATACGCAGTATTTT. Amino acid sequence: CASSQALAGPFSTDTQYF.